This T cell receptor beta chain was sequenced during a study of beta chain features in type 1 diabetes. Expressed TCRB transcripts were sequenced because the entire RNA isolate underwent reverse transcription. Sequencing used immunoSEQ multiplex PCR; TCRdb keeps in-frame clones, though not all of them. The sample lists 120,000 to 150,000 clones; more than 9% were seen once. Study-wide points: A pattern of fewer insertions and more deletions at VDJ junctions was seen in type 1 diabetes patients.

Regarding this clone: Its antigen is unknown.

The CDR3 has 13 amino acids. In germline, CDR1 is GTSNPN, CDR2 SVGIG (reference sequence). V dropped 4 bases and J dropped 4 bases, with 13 bases sitting between them. It was via CD45RO/CCR7/CD25/CD127/CD95/CD27 that CD4+ naive, central memory, regulatory and stem cell-like memory cells were sorted. Sequencing input: naive CD4+ T cells from blood. The chain joins TRBV30 to TRBJ2-5, with D perhaps matching TRBD1 (5 bases). The clonotype was recovered from a man between 18 and 29 years old in good health. CDR3 coding DNA: TGTGCCTGGACCGCAGGGTCCACAGAGACCCAGTACTTC. Translation: CAWTAGSTETQYF.